Listed here are 9 T cell receptor beta chains from one sample, sequenced in a study of tumour-infiltrating T cells in Burkitt lymphoma. Generated by immunoSEQ multiplex PCR, the TCRdb table keeps only in-frame clones and is missing some. Seen here are 8,000 or so clones, around 70% observed once, and the top ten hold 40%. The sequenced material came from tumor tissue. These receptors were obtained from a human donor with diffuse large B-cell lymphoma.

In its sample, this clone was seen a few times. This chain uses TRBV10-3 with TRBJ1-3, with D uncertain. Germline CDR1 ENHRY, CDR2 SYGVKD. This CDR3 has 13 amino acids. Between the trimmed V and J ends, which lost 7 bases and 0 bases, there was a span of 7 bases. In nucleotides, the CDR3 is TGTGCCATCAAGCAGAGCTCTGGAAACACCATATATTTT. It specifies CAIKQSSGNTIYF.

This clone was observed once. The chain links TRBV7-9 to TRBJ2-1; D gene uncertain. Germline assignment: CDR1 SEHNR and CDR2 FQNEAQ (reference sequence). The CDR3 is 13 residues long. V was pared by 2 bases and J by 8 bases, with 10 bases between. The CDR3 DNA reads as TGTGCCAGCAGCTTACTCGGCCAAGATGAGCAGTTCTTC. It encodes CASSLLGQDEQFF.

The CDR3 region has the DNA TGTGCCAGCAGCTCCGTAAACACCGGGGAGCTGTTTTTT. Translating gives CASSSVNTGELFF. The chain carries TRBV11-2 and TRBJ2-2; unclear D gene. Germline loops: CDR1 SGHAT, CDR2 FQNNGV. This CDR3 is 13 amino acids long. V dropped 4 bases and J dropped 2 bases, with 5 bases sitting between them.

In this sample, this clone turned up once. The chain combines TRBV7-2 with TRBJ1-2; D unresolved. V lost 1 base and J 0 bases, leaving 3 bases between the germline ends. This CDR3 spans 13 amino acids. The germline V gene has CDR1 SGHTA and CDR2 FQGNSA. The CDR3 DNA sequence: TGTGCCAGCAGCTTAGTTGCTAACTATGGCTACACCTTC. It is translated as CASSLVANYGYTF. The full variable domain, with the rest looked up from reference TRBV7-2 and TRBJ1-2, is GAGVSQSPSNKVTEKGKDVELRCDPISGHTALYWYRQSLGQGLEFLIYFQGNSAPDKSGLPSDRFSAERTGGSVSTLTIQRTQQEDSAVYLCASSLVANYGYTFGSGTRLTVV.

This clone came up a few times. This chain links TRBV5-1 with TRBJ2-3; the match to TRBD2 covers 10 bases. V dropped 4 bases and J dropped 0; count of bases not matched to a gene: 5. Germline V lookup: CDR1 SGHRS, CDR2 YFSETQ. The CDR3 length is 16 residues. The CDR3 here is CASSPDSGGSTDTQYF. DNA of the CDR3: TGCGCCAGCAGCCCGGATAGCGGGGGGAGCACAGATACGCAGTATTTT.

The V call is TRBV9, the J call TRBJ1-1, with D tentatively TRBD1 (5 bases). There are 14 residues in the CDR3. V shed 4 bases and J shed 0 bases, with 10 bases lying between them. Looked up from germline, CDR1 is SGDLS and CDR2 is YYNGEE. CDR3 DNA: TGTGCCAGCAGCCGGGGGGGTTTGAACACTGAAGCTTTCTTT. Protein sequence: CASSRGGLNTEAFF.

As regards this clone: One junction end disagrees with the germline gene, perhaps due to a read error. This chain joins TRBV7-7 and TRBJ2-2; D is unclear. CDR1 and CDR2 (germline): SSHAT, FNYEAQ (reference sequence). The CDR3 totals 13 residues. CDR3 in DNA: TGTGCTAGCAGCTTGGGTAACACCGGGGAGCTGTTTTTT. It codes for CASSLGNTGELFF.

The chain couples TRBV29-1 to TRBJ1-3; D is ambiguous. Trimming took off 0 bases at V and 2 bases at J, with 11 bases between the two ends. This CDR3 spans 15 amino acids. CDR1 and CDR2 (germline): SQVTM, ANQGSEA. In DNA, the CDR3 is TGCAGCGTTGAAGATGCCTGGGAAACTGGAAACACCATATATTTT. It yields the protein CSVEDAWETGNTIYF.

The chain uses TRBV6-5 and TRBJ1-1; D possibly corresponds to TRBD1 (5 bases). V was cut by 5 bases and J by 1 base, with 14 bases left in between. CDR3 length: 15 amino acids. CDR1 and CDR2 from the germline V gene are MNHEY and SVGAGI. CDR3 sequence: CASSQDRASNTEAFF. DNA for the CDR3: TGTGCCAGCAGTCAAGACAGAGCTTCGAACACTGAAGCTTTCTTT.